The 21 T cell receptor beta chains given below trace back to one sample, sequenced in a study of regulatory T cells in long-lasting Graves disease. Regarding time point: newly diagnosed GD, antithyroid drugs for less than 3 months. RNA isolated from PBMCs was used to make the TCR library. Libraries of TCR beta came from iRepertoire HTBI primers plus Arm-PCR of CDR3 regions. TCRdb ran MiXCR on the multiplex PCR reads and lists one entry per CDR3 protein. The sample has roughly 400,000 distinct CDR3 sequences; roughly 17% are singletons. A further study also used this sample, focusing on T cells in Graves' hyperthyroidism and ophthalmopathy.

The sample was peripheral blood mononuclear cells (PBMCs), taken at new diagnosis, from a patient treated with antithyroid drugs. The receptors come from a young woman with Graves disease.

The chain employs TRBV18 and TRBJ2-2; D gene uncertain. Germline V gene sequence: CDR1 KGHSH, CDR2 LQKENI. Trimming pared 1 base from V and 4 bases from J, leaving 7 bases between. This CDR3 comprises 14 residues. CDR3 nucleotide sequence: TGTGCCAGCTCACCACAAGACACCACCGGGGAGCTGTTTTTT. Protein sequence: CASSPQDTTGELFF.

This chain joins TRBV2 and TRBJ1-1; tentative D call: TRBD1 (6 bases). Germline CDR1 and CDR2: SNHLY and FYNNEI. V lost 8 bases to trimming and J lost 8 bases, with 18 bases between them. The CDR3 totals 13 residues. The chain's CDR3 is CASGALGTTEAFF. The CDR3 nucleotides are TGTGCCAGCGGTGCCCTAGGGACAACCGAAGCTTTCTTT.

In this sample, this clonotype turned up a few times. The chain is built from TRBV7-2 and TRBJ1-3; D remains ambiguous. The ends were cut back, 3 bases at V and 0 bases at J, with 9 bases in the middle. Germline V gene data show CDR1 as SGHTA and CDR2 as FQGNSA. This CDR3 contains 15 residues. CDR3 amino acids: CASSLVFASGNTIYF. CDR3 nucleotides: TGTGCCAGCAGCTTGGTGTTTGCCTCTGGAAACACCATATATTTT.

The chain joins TRBV20-1 to TRBJ1-2; D remains ambiguous. Germline V gene lookup returns CDR1 DFQATT and CDR2 SNEGSKA (reference sequence). The CDR3 has 11 amino acids. V lost 0 bases and J lost 7, with 6 bases in between. The CDR3 protein is CSARDHGGYTF. As DNA, the CDR3 is TGCAGTGCTAGAGATCATGGTGGCTACACCTTC.

This clonotype was recorded at least ten times. The V and J genes are TRBV5-1 and TRBJ2-1, with a tentative D call TRBD1 (6 bases). CDR3 length: 15 amino acids. Between the trimmed V and J ends, which lost 1 base and 0 bases, there was a span of 8 bases. The germline V gene encodes CDR1 SGHRS and CDR2 YFSETQ. The CDR3 region has the DNA TGCGCCAGCAGCTTGAGGGACAACTCCTACAATGAGCAGTTCTTC. It codes for CASSLRDNSYNEQFF.

This clonotype was detected many times. The chain carries TRBV20-1 and TRBJ2-3, with 7 positions matching TRBD1. V lost 1 base to trimming and J lost 3 bases; unmatched junction nucleotides: 7. CDR1 is DFQATT and CDR2 is SNEGSKA in the germline V gene (reference sequence). The CDR3 length is 15 residues. CDR3 nucleotide sequence: TGCAGTGCTAGAGGACACCGACAGGGAACAGATACGCAGTATTTT. Encoded protein: CSARGHRQGTDTQYF.

The rearrangement joins TRBV12-3 or TRBV12-4 to TRBJ2-3; tentatively, D is TRBD1 or TRBD2 (6 bases each). This CDR3 contains 12 residues. Trimming left V 9 bases short and J 6 bases short, with 13 bases between. The chain's CDR3 is CASKGGGDTQYF. CDR3 DNA sequence: TGTGCCAGTAAGGGGGGAGGCGATACGCAGTATTTT.

For this clonotype: A junction end diverges from the germline sequence, so it may reflect a read error. The V call is TRBV7-9, the J call TRBJ2-7; D is ambiguous. The germline V gene has CDR1 SEHNR and CDR2 FQNEAQ (reference sequence). This CDR3 is 14 amino acids long. The CDR3 sequence: CASSLSETPYKQYF. DNA for the CDR3: TGTGCCAGCAGCTTATCAGAGACTCCCTACAAGCAGTACTTC.

This clonotype occurred many times. The rearrangement links TRBV28 to TRBJ1-2; unclear D gene. The V end was cut by 5 bases, the J end by 3 bases, with 7 bases between. The CDR3 sequence is 12 residues long. Germline V CDR1 and CDR2: MDHEN, SYDVKM. The CDR3 loop is CASSPRDYGYTF. CDR3 nucleotides: TGTGCCAGCAGTCCACGAGACTATGGCTACACCTTC.

This clonotype showed up many times. This chain connects TRBV28 to TRBJ2-1; possibly TRBD1 or TRBD2 for D (6 bases each). This CDR3 comprises 14 residues. Trimming took off 5 bases at V and 5 bases at J, with 13 bases between the two ends. Germline V gene lookup returns CDR1 MDHEN and CDR2 SYDVKM. The CDR3 here is CASSEGGADNEQFF. The DNA of the CDR3 is TGTGCCAGCAGTGAGGGGGGTGCGGACAATGAGCAGTTCTTC.

This clonotype showed up many times. V gene TRBV5-1 combines with J gene TRBJ2-7, with 14 bases matching TRBD2. The CDR3 runs 17 residues. The V segment lost 3 bases and the J segment 0 bases; nucleotides outside the gene matches: 5. Germline V gives CDR1 SGHRS, CDR2 YFSETQ. DNA for the CDR3: TGCGCCAGCAGCTATGGGACTAGCGGGAGTATCTCCTACGAGCAGTACTTC. It yields the protein CASSYGTSGSISYEQYF.

This clonotype occurred many times. The chain couples TRBV2 to TRBJ2-1; 7 positions match TRBD1. J lost 5 bases, V lost 5 bases, and 3 bases had no gene match. This CDR3 is 13 amino acids long. Germline lookup yields CDR1 SNHLY and CDR2 FYNNEI. The CDR3 DNA reads as TGTGCCAGCAGTCGGACAGGCAACAATGAGCAGTTCTTC. It translates to CASSRTGNNEQFF.

This clonotype was seen only a few times. The gene calls are TRBV7-2 and TRBJ2-4; TRBD2 matches at 10 bases. The CDR3 is 17 residues long. Germline V gene lookup returns CDR1 SGHTA and CDR2 FQGNSA. V dropped 4 bases and J dropped 1; count of bases not matched to a gene: 7. This CDR3 reads CASSYSSGRGAKNIQYF. The CDR3 DNA reads as TGTGCCAGCAGCTATTCTAGCGGGAGAGGGGCCAAAAACATTCAGTACTTC.

This chain connects TRBV10-3 to TRBJ2-1; TRBD2 agrees at 10 bases. The CDR3 loop spans 15 amino acids. Germline V gene sequence: CDR1 ENHRY, CDR2 SYGVKD. V shed 5 bases and J 7 bases; nucleotides not matched to a gene: 8. CDR3 sequence (DNA): TGTGCCATCAGTATGGGGCTAGCGGGAGTTAATGAGCAGTTCTTC. It is translated as CAISMGLAGVNEQFF.

This clonotype was seen many times. The chain carries TRBV3-1 and TRBJ2-1; perhaps TRBD2 as D (6 bases). The germline V gene has CDR1 LGHDT and CDR2 YNNKEL (reference sequence). The CDR3 spans 16 residues. Deletions cut 0 bases from V and 0 bases from J, with 9 bases between. The CDR3 DNA is TGTGCCAGCAGCCAAGATGCGGGGAGCTCCTACAATGAGCAGTTCTTC. This codes for CASSQDAGSSYNEQFF.

This clonotype came up many times. This rearrangement joins TRBV29-1 to TRBJ2-7; D uncertain. This CDR3 is built from 13 residues. V was shortened by 5 bases and J by 0 bases, with 11 bases between the two germline ends. CDR1 SQVTM and CDR2 ANQGSEA come from the germline V gene. The CDR3 DNA sequence: TGCAGCGTTCTTTCGGGTTCCTCCTACGAGCAGTACTTC. Translating it yields CSVLSGSSYEQYF.

This clonotype was seen ten or more times. The V and J genes are TRBV7-2 and TRBJ1-2; 8 bases map to TRBD1. The germline V gene encodes CDR1 SGHTA and CDR2 FQGNSA. Trimming cost V 2 bases and J 5 bases; bases outside gene matches: 1. The CDR3 spans 13 residues. The CDR3 protein is CASSLRQGYGYTF. CDR3 DNA sequence: TGTGCCAGCAGCTTACGACAGGGGTATGGCTACACCTTC.

Remarks on this clonotype: At one end the junction does not follow the germline gene, possibly because of a read error. The chain employs TRBV11-2 and TRBJ2-7; no clear D gene. Per germline, CDR1 SGHAT and CDR2 FQNNGV. CDR3 size: 14 residues. DNA of the CDR3: TGTGCCAGCAGCCTAGATCTTCGCCCCTACGAGCAGTACTTC. Translated: CASSLDLRPYEQYF. The full variable domain, rest sourced from reference TRBV11-2 and TRBJ2-7, is EAGVAQSPRYKIIEKRQSVAFWCNPISGHATLYWYQQILGQGPKLLIQFQNNGVVDDSQLPKDRFSAERLKGVDSTLKIQPAKLEDSAVYLCASSLDLRPYEQYFGPGTRLTVT.

V and J are TRBV27 and TRBJ1-5; maybe TRBD1 (5 bases). The CDR3 spans 14 residues. CDR1 is MNHEY and CDR2 is SMNVEV in the germline V gene (reference sequence). Trimming took 6 bases from V and 5 from J, leaving 14 bases between them. CDR3 nucleotide sequence: TGTGCCAGCAGAGAGGGGAGGGAATATCAGCCCCAGCATTTT. Amino acid sequence: CASREGREYQPQHF.

The chain uses TRBV4-1 and TRBJ2-7; tentative D call: TRBD2 (6 bases). This CDR3 is 13 amino acids long. V dropped 4 bases and J dropped 5 bases, with 12 bases sitting between them. Germline V CDR1 and CDR2: MGHRA, YSYEKL. The CDR3 is CASSPPGVHEQYF. The DNA for the CDR3 is TGCGCCAGCAGCCCGCCGGGGGTCCACGAGCAGTACTTC.

The chain combines TRBV6-5 with TRBJ1-1, with D unclear. The germline V gene has CDR1 MNHEY and CDR2 SVGAGI. Trimming cost V 2 bases and J 1 base, with 8 bases left between them. This CDR3 spans 14 amino acids. The CDR3 DNA reads TGTGCCAGCAGTTACACCGGGCCGAACACTGAAGCTTTCTTT. Residues: CASSYTGPNTEAFF.